The 27 T cell receptor beta chains in this list originate from one sample, sequenced in a study of OX40 agonist ivuxolimab in advanced cancers. TCRdb's copy holds only in-frame clones and misses some; the assay was immunoSEQ multiplex PCR. The repertoire holds over 40,000 clones, with 65% to 85% as singletons. Specimen: CD4+ or CD8+ T cells sorted from blood, collected in a trial of the OX40 agonist ivuxolimab. Source of these receptors: an adult with an advanced solid tumor such as melanoma, head and neck, liver or kidney cancer.

V gene TRBV2 combines with J gene TRBJ1-6; 8 bases agree with TRBD1. The trim removed 4 bases at V and 7 bases at J, leaving 6 bases unmatched. Germline V gene lookup returns CDR1 SNHLY and CDR2 FYNNEI. The CDR3 totals 15 residues. The CDR3 loop reads CASSVRTGRNSPLHF. CDR3 sequence (DNA): TGTGCCAGCAGTGTTAGGACAGGGAGGAATTCACCCCTCCACTTT.

V usage is TRBV7-8 and J usage is TRBJ2-7; 8 bases line up with TRBD1. Trimming at V came to 6 bases and at J to 0 bases, leaving 7 bases not matched to a gene. CDR3 size: 15 residues. Germline CDR1 and CDR2: SGHVS and FQNEAQ. CDR3 sequence: CASSSGGASSYEQYF. The CDR3 DNA reads TGTGCCAGCAGTTCAGGGGGCGCAAGCTCCTACGAGCAGTACTTC.

The V call is TRBV4-3, the J call TRBJ2-1; D gene ambiguous. Germline CDR1 reads LGHNA; CDR2 reads YSLEER. Trimming pared 0 bases from V and 4 bases from J, leaving 7 bases between. The CDR3 length is 14 residues. In nucleotides, the CDR3 is TGCGCCAGCAGCCAAGACATGGCTTACAATGAGCAGTTCTTC. This codes for CASSQDMAYNEQFF.

The rearrangement joins TRBV29-1 to TRBJ1-2; 10 bases are a match to TRBD1. The CDR3 length is 14 residues. The V and J ends lost 6 bases and 6 bases, in that order; junction bases with no gene match: 10. The germline CDR1 and CDR2 sequences are SQVTM and ANQGSEA. CDR3 residues: CSVDLGTGEDGYTF. In nucleotides, the CDR3 is TGCAGCGTAGACCTTGGGACAGGGGAGGATGGCTACACCTTC.

The J gene is TRBJ2-7, the V gene TRBV21-1; the table names TRBD2, a call not compared with the DNA. TRBV21-1 is recorded as a pseudogene. CDR3 length: 16 amino acids. The CDR3 spells CASSAPGDGRADEQYF. Written as DNA, the CDR3 is TGTGCCAGCAGCGCCCCGGGGGACGGGAGGGCCGACGAGCAGTACTTC.

This rearrangement joins TRBV9 to TRBJ1-1; the D gene is possibly TRBD1 (5 bases). The V and J ends lost 0 bases and 1 base respectively, with 13 bases between them. This CDR3 has 16 residues. Germline loops: CDR1 SGDLS, CDR2 YYNGEE. CDR3 sequence (DNA): TGTGCCAGCAGCGTAGGGGGACTCCCCAGGAACACTGAAGCTTTCTTT. Translating gives CASSVGGLPRNTEAFF.

This clone was counted a few times. The CDR3 nucleotides read TGTGCCATCAGCTATCTAGCAGCTGAGCGCAATGAGCAGTTCTTC. This encodes CAISYLAAERNEQFF. The genes are TRBV10-3 and TRBJ2-1; tentatively, D is TRBD2 (5 bases). Trimming cost V 6 bases and J 6 bases, with 18 bases left between them. Germline V gene data show CDR1 as ENHRY and CDR2 as SYGVKD. The CDR3 loop spans 15 amino acids.

V and J are TRBV6-5 and TRBJ2-3; D unclear. CDR3 length equals 15 residues. Germline-derived CDR1 and CDR2 are MNHEY and SVGAGI. The V gene lost 10 bases and the J gene lost 0 bases, with 17 bases spanning the gap. CDR3 sequence reads: CATLSGFPSTDTQYF. The DNA for the CDR3 is TGTGCCACCCTTTCCGGGTTCCCTAGCACAGATACGCAGTATTTT.

This clone showed up just a few times. The J gene is TRBJ2-5, the V gene TRBV30; D possibly corresponds to TRBD2 (6 bases). This CDR3 has 15 residues. CDR1 and CDR2 (germline): GTSNPN, SVGIG (reference sequence). V was clipped by 8 bases and J by 2 bases, with 21 bases between them. For the CDR3, the DNA is TGTGCCCAAAGGGGACTCCCCGGGGCACAAGAGACCCAGTACTTC. Its protein is CAQRGLPGAQETQYF.

This rearrangement joins TRBV29-1 to TRBJ1-2; 8 bases agree with TRBD1. Germline V gene data show CDR1 as SQVTM and CDR2 as ANQGSEA. V was clipped by 1 base and J by 5 bases; unmatched bases: 12. The CDR3 sequence is 16 residues long. CDR3 sequence: CSVEGGQGKGLYGYTF. The CDR3 DNA is TGCAGCGTTGAAGGAGGACAGGGAAAGGGTCTTTATGGCTACACCTTC.

The V call is TRBV5-1, the J call TRBJ2-1; TRBD2 agrees at 12 bases. The V gene's germline CDR1 is SGHRS and CDR2 YFSETQ. J gave up 6 bases and V 1 base, and 5 bases lay outside the gene matches. The CDR3 is 16 residues long. The CDR3 loop reads CASSLILAGGSNEQFF. As DNA, the CDR3 is TGCGCCAGCAGCTTGATACTAGCGGGAGGTTCCAATGAGCAGTTCTTC.

The genes are TRBV30 and TRBJ1-4; TRBD1 matches 7 bases. V shed 4 bases, J shed 0 bases, and the junction held 14 bases outside the gene matches. Per germline, CDR1 GTSNPN and CDR2 SVGIG (reference sequence). The CDR3 has 18 residues. Here the CDR3 DNA reads TGTGCCTGGACATGGCCCGACAGGGACTTTCCAACTAATGAAAAACTGTTTTTT. Translation gives CAWTWPDRDFPTNEKLFF.

The chain links TRBV19 to TRBJ1-1; no clear D. In germline, CDR1 is LNHDA, CDR2 SQIVND (reference sequence). V was clipped by 0 bases and J by 6 bases, with 11 bases between them. The CDR3 is 14 amino acids. CDR3 nucleotide sequence: TGTGCCAGTAGTATAGATAAACAATCCGCTGAAGCTTTCTTT. This translates into CASSIDKQSAEAFF.

J is TRBJ2-7 and V is TRBV5-4; possible D gene TRBD1, 5 bases. The germline V and J ends were trimmed by 0 bases and 5 bases, with 9 bases remaining between them. The CDR3 runs 13 residues. Per germline, CDR1 SGHNT and CDR2 YYREEE (reference sequence). The CDR3 coding sequence is TGTGCCAGCAGCTTGGGGGCAGGGCACGAGCAGTACTTC. This codes for CASSLGAGHEQYF.

This clone was recorded once. The CDR3 DNA reads as TGTGCCAGCAGCAAAGAACTAGCGGGTCCCAGCGAGCAGTACTTC. Its protein is CASSKELAGPSEQYF. The chain carries TRBV21-1 and TRBJ2-7; the table's D call TRBD2 went unverified against the DNA. TRBV21-1 is shown as a pseudogene. The CDR3 spans 15 residues.

This chain connects TRBV6-5 to TRBJ1-5; no firm D call. Germline V gives CDR1 MNHEY, CDR2 SVGAGI. The V gene lost 10 bases and the J gene lost 4 bases, with 11 bases spanning the gap. The CDR3 spans 12 residues. The CDR3 loop is CATHTPNQPQHF. CDR3 sequence (DNA): TGTGCCACCCATACTCCAAATCAGCCCCAGCATTTT.

The chain combines TRBV4-1 with TRBJ2-3; D is possibly TRBD2 (5 bases). V was trimmed by 1 base and J by 6 bases, leaving 14 bases between them. Germline values: CDR1 MGHRA, CDR2 YSYEKL. This CDR3 has 15 residues. The CDR3 DNA reads TGCGCCAGCAGCCAAGCTAGCTGGGGTGGTGATACGCAGTATTTT. Translation: CASSQASWGGDTQYF.

The chain recombines TRBV7-6 with TRBJ2-3, with D maybe TRBD2 (6 bases). Trimming took off 5 bases at V and 9 bases at J, with 12 bases between the two ends. From germline, CDR1 is SGHVS and CDR2 FNYEAQ. The CDR3 has 12 amino acids. CDR3 sequence reads: CASSPGAGTQYF. The CDR3 nucleotides read TGTGCCAGCAGCCCGGGAGCTGGGACGCAGTATTTT.

The chain is built from TRBV6-5 and TRBJ2-1; D call uncertain. Trimming left V 2 bases short and J 4 bases short, with 6 bases between. The germline V gene encodes CDR1 MNHEY and CDR2 SVGAGI. The length of the CDR3 is 13 residues. The CDR3 DNA reads as TGTGCCAGCAGTTACGGCGGATACAATGAGCAGTTCTTC. It is translated as CASSYGGYNEQFF.

The V and J genes are TRBV6-5 and TRBJ1-1; a possible D gene is TRBD1 (5 bases). Trimming cost V 2 bases and J 5 bases, with 15 bases left between them. The CDR3 covers 15 residues. CDR1 MNHEY and CDR2 SVGAGI come from the germline V gene. The DNA for the CDR3 is TGTGCCAGCAGTTACGTAAGGCAGGGAGGAACTGAAGCTTTCTTT. This codes for CASSYVRQGGTEAFF.

The chain is built from TRBV2 and TRBJ1-5; no definite D call. The CDR3 covers 13 residues. From germline, CDR1 is SNHLY and CDR2 FYNNEI. V was clipped by 6 bases and J by 2 bases, with 8 bases between them. CDR3 DNA: TGTGCCAGCAGGGACCGAGGCAATCAGCCCCAGCATTTT. This codes for CASRDRGNQPQHF.

The chain uses TRBV29-1 and TRBJ1-1; D is ambiguous. Germline V gene sequence: CDR1 SQVTM, CDR2 ANQGSEA. This CDR3 is built from 10 residues. V was clipped by 8 bases and J by 8 bases, with 12 bases between them. CDR3 coding DNA: TGCAGCCCCCGACGGCTAGAAGCTTTCTTT. It encodes CSPRRLEAFF.

This chain joins TRBV7-9 and TRBJ1-5; D is uncertain. The CDR3 is 14 residues long. Between the trimmed V and J ends, which lost 4 bases and 5 bases, there was a span of 12 bases. Germline-derived CDR1 and CDR2 are SEHNR and FQNEAQ (reference sequence). The CDR3 loop reads CASSSGLRDQPQHF. The DNA of the CDR3 is TGTGCCAGCAGCTCAGGCTTAAGGGATCAGCCCCAGCATTTT.

The chain couples TRBV4-1 to TRBJ2-7; no firm D call. This CDR3 spans 15 amino acids. The V and J ends lost 4 bases and 0 bases respectively, with 13 bases between them. In germline, CDR1 is MGHRA, CDR2 YSYEKL. CDR3 residues: CASSPQGVGSYEQYF. The CDR3 DNA reads TGCGCCAGCAGCCCCCAAGGCGTGGGCTCCTACGAGCAGTACTTC.

This chain links TRBV6-1 with TRBJ1-5, with 8 bases that match TRBD1. CDR3 length: 14 residues. Germline CDR1 MNHNS, CDR2 SASEGT. V was pared by 6 bases and J by 7 bases, with 8 bases of the junction left unmatched. This chain's CDR3 is CASRVDRGGQPQHF. DNA for the CDR3: TGTGCCAGCAGGGTTGACAGGGGAGGGCAGCCCCAGCATTTT.

V and J are TRBV2 and TRBJ1-2; 10 bases line up with TRBD1. The CDR3 has 14 amino acids. CDR1 SNHLY and CDR2 FYNNEI come from the germline V gene. V lost 8 bases to trimming and J lost 4 bases; unmatched junction nucleotides: 7. The CDR3 region is CASPDRGQGYGYTF. CDR3 bases: TGTGCCAGCCCAGACAGGGGGCAGGGCTATGGCTACACCTTC.

This chain joins TRBV5-5 and TRBJ1-3; no clear D. Trimming took off 0 bases at V and 4 bases at J, with 11 bases between the two ends. The CDR3 sequence is 15 residues long. The germline V gene has CDR1 SGHKS and CDR2 YYEKEE (reference sequence). The CDR3 region has the DNA TGTGCCAGCAGCTTGGTGATAGGGTCAGGAAACACCATATATTTT. It specifies CASSLVIGSGNTIYF.